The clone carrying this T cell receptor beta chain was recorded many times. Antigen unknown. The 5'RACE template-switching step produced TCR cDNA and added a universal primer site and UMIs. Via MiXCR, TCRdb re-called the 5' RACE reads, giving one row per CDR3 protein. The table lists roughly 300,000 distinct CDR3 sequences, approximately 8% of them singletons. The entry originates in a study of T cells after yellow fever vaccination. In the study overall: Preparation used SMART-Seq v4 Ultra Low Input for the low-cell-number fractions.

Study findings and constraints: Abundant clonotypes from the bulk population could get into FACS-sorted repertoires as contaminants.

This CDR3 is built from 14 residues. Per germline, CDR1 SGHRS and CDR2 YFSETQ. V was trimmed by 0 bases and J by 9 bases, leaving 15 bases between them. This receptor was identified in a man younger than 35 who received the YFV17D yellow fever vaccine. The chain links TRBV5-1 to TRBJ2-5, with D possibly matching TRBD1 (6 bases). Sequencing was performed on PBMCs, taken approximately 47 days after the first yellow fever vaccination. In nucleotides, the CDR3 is TGCGCCAGCAGCTTGGAGACGCCACAGGGAGCCCAGTACTTC. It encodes CASSLETPQGAQYF.